Below, 2 T cell receptor beta chains from the same sample are listed, as sequenced in a study of Tregs in tolerant kidney transplant recipients. The repertoire was sequenced with immunoSEQ multiplex PCR; TCRdb's copy has only in-frame clones and lacks some. The repertoire holds approximately 67,000 clones, with 92% as singletons. Sequencing was performed on CD8+ T cells from blood, taken before the transplant. These TCRs come from a human donor who received a combined kidney and bone marrow transplant.

The chain links TRBV30 to TRBJ2-6, with D maybe TRBD1 (6 bases). V dropped 0 bases and J dropped 0 bases, with 18 bases sitting between them. Germline loops: CDR1 GTSNPN, CDR2 SVGIG (reference sequence). The CDR3 runs to 19 residues. The CDR3 sequence: CAWSVPSGQITSGANVLTF. The CDR3 coding sequence is TGTGCCTGGAGTGTACCTTCTGGACAGATAACCTCTGGGGCCAACGTCCTGACTTTC. Using reference TRBV30 and TRBJ2-6 for the parts outside the CDR3, the full variable domain is SQTIHQWPATLVQPVGSPLSLECTVEGTSNPNLYWYRQAAGRGLQLLFYSVGIGQISSEVPQNLSASRPQDRQFILSSKKLLLSDSGFYLCAWSVPSGQITSGANVLTFGAGSRLTVL.

This clone was found once. The gene calls are TRBV28 and TRBJ2-1; perhaps TRBD1 as D (6 bases). The CDR3 runs 13 residues. Germline CDR1 MDHEN, CDR2 SYDVKM. DNA for the CDR3: TGTGCTTTAAGGCCGACAGGCTACAATGAGCAGTTCTTC. Amino acids: CALRPTGYNEQFF.